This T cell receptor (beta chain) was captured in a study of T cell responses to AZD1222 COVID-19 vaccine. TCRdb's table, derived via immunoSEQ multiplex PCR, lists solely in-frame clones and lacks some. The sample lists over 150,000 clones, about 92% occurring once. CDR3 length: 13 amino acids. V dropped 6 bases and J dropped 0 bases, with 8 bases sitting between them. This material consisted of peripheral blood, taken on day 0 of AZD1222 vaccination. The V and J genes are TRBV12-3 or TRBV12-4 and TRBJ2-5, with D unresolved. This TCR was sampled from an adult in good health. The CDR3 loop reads CASSPDNQETQYF. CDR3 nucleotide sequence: TGTGCCAGCAGCCCCGACAACCAAGAGACCCAGTACTTC.